This T cell receptor (beta chain) was sequenced in a study of cytomegalovirus exposure and HLA in healthy donors. Broader study findings: Reportedly, HLA-A and HLA-B alleles of most subjects were accurately predicted from TCR beta. Among the sequence variants, a highly shared cluster was likely an artifact of sequencing.

This clone was counted between two and nine times. Its specificity is not known. The CDR3 is 12 residues long. Germline CDR1 is SGHDT and CDR2 is YYEEEE. Trimming shortened V by 4 bases and J by 7 bases, and 6 bases separated the two germline ends. With 60 Vbeta and 13 Jbeta primers, the PCR was carried out. Sequencing was performed with immunoSEQ multiplex PCR; in TCRdb, only in-frame clones are kept and a portion is missing. Among about 150,000 clones listed, approximately 73% were seen once. Material: PBMCs. The J gene is TRBJ1-6, the V gene TRBV5-6; D is unclear. This TCR was sampled from a young woman in good health and CMV-seropositive. The CDR3 region is CASSPGNSPLHF. In nucleotides, the CDR3 is TGTGCCAGCAGCCCCGGGAATTCACCCCTCCACTTT.